One and the same sample provided the 20 T cell receptor beta chains below, sequenced in a study of T-cell reconstitution after alpha-beta-depleted transplantation in children (dated by TCRdb to the mid-2010s). The method behind the library was PCR. Sequencing was performed on an Illumina HiSeq 2500. To normalize quantification of the TCRbeta repertoire, the TCR libraries were built with molecular barcoding that relied on unique molecular identifiers. The raw public data were reprocessed by TCRdb itself: fastp quality trimming at Q25, MiXCR clonotype calling, in-frame beta chains only. Rows with one shared CDR3 protein collapse into an entry with the most common genes and DNA. The sample records around 500,000 distinct CDR3 sequences, approximately 12% of which are singletons. Jointly, the top ten make up roughly 5.4% of the sample. The specimen comprised PBMCs from the stem cell graft donor, sampled from the stem cell graft. These receptors were obtained from a human donor who donated a stem cell graft to a child with combined immunodeficiency.

The chain links TRBV5-1 to TRBJ1-1; 11 nucleotides match TRBD1. Germline lookup yields CDR1 SGHRS and CDR2 YFSETQ. V was clipped by 0 bases and J by 10 bases; unmatched bases: 2. The CDR3 runs to 13 residues. CDR3 in DNA: TGCGCCAGCAGCTTGGGGACAGGGGGCGTAGCTTTCTTT. Amino acids: CASSLGTGGVAFF.

The chain combines TRBV20-1 with TRBJ1-5; D is undetermined. From germline, CDR1 is DFQATT and CDR2 SNEGSKA (reference sequence). V gave up 5 bases and J gave up 2 bases, with 16 bases separating them. The CDR3 spans 15 residues. The chain's CDR3 is CSARRALDGNQPQHF. CDR3 coding DNA: TGCAGTGCTCGGCGGGCTCTGGATGGCAATCAGCCCCAGCATTTT.

The chain has TRBV6-5 and TRBJ2-1; D remains unclear. V was trimmed by 0 bases and J by 7 bases, leaving 10 bases between them. Germline values: CDR1 MNHEY, CDR2 SVGAGI. This CDR3 spans 14 amino acids. The CDR3 protein is CASSYSSWVNEQFF. The CDR3 DNA is TGTGCCAGCAGTTACTCATCTTGGGTGAATGAGCAGTTCTTC.

The V gene is TRBV7-2, the J gene TRBJ2-3, with TRBD2 matching over 7 bases. In germline, CDR1 is SGHTA, CDR2 FQGNSA. After removal of 0 bases from V and 2 bases from J, the junction contained 5 bases not matched to a gene. The CDR3 contains 16 residues. The CDR3 sequence is CASSLAPGGHTDTQYF. The CDR3 DNA reads as TGTGCCAGCAGCTTAGCACCGGGAGGCCACACAGATACGCAGTATTTT.

This clonotype was counted a few times. This chain links TRBV5-1 with TRBJ2-2; D may be TRBD1 or TRBD2 (5 bases each). This CDR3 region has 17 residues. Trimming cost V 3 bases and J 0 bases, with 15 bases left between them. Germline assignment: CDR1 SGHRS and CDR2 YFSETQ. The CDR3 reads CASSWDPRAANTGELFF. The CDR3 DNA reads as TGCGCCAGCAGCTGGGACCCTAGGGCCGCGAACACCGGGGAGCTGTTTTTT.

This rearrangement joins TRBV29-1 to TRBJ2-7, with D possibly being TRBD1 (5 bases). The CDR3 is 13 residues long. Trimming removed 7 bases at V and 4 bases at J, with 17 bases between. CDR1 is SQVTM, CDR2 ANQGSEA, per germline. The CDR3, as DNA: TGCAGCGCGGGCCCAGGGATAGGATACGAGCAGTACTTC. As protein: CSAGPGIGYEQYF.

The V and J genes are TRBV12-3 or TRBV12-4 and TRBJ2-3; TRBD2 is a possible D gene (6 bases). The CDR3 loop spans 16 amino acids. Trimming removed 4 bases from V and 0 bases from J, with 14 bases in between. CDR3: CASSSSTSLSTDTQYF. Written as DNA, the CDR3 is TGTGCCAGCAGTTCCTCTACTAGCCTCAGCACAGATACGCAGTATTTT.

This clonotype was picked up a small number of times. The chain joins TRBV15 to TRBJ1-1; D ambiguous. The CDR3 length is 17 residues. The germline CDR1 and CDR2 sequences are LNHNV and YYDKDF (reference sequence). Trimming stripped 3 bases from V and 1 base from J, with 18 bases between. The CDR3 loop is CATSSHDLTPENTEAFF. In nucleotides, the CDR3 is TGTGCCACCAGCAGCCACGATCTGACACCTGAGAACACTGAAGCTTTCTTT. Using reference TRBV15 and TRBJ1-1 for the parts outside the CDR3, the full variable domain is DAMVIQNPRYQVTQFGKPVTLSCSQTLNHNVMYWYQQKSSQAPKLLFHYYDKDFNNEADTPDNFQSRRPNTSFCFLDIRSPGLGDTAMYLCATSSHDLTPENTEAFFGQGTRLTVV.

This clonotype was observed a handful of times. The chain has TRBV15 and TRBJ2-1; 7 bases align to TRBD2. The germline V gene has CDR1 LNHNV and CDR2 YYDKDF (reference sequence). After removal of 3 bases from V and 4 bases from J, the junction contained 9 bases not matched to a gene. The CDR3 loop spans 16 amino acids. CDR3 DNA: TGTGCCACCAGCAGCCCCCTGCGGGAGCGGTACAATGAGCAGTTCTTC. Translating gives CATSSPLRERYNEQFF.

The V gene is TRBV5-1, the J gene TRBJ2-3, with TRBD2 as a possible D gene (5 bases). The V and J ends lost 0 bases and 6 bases respectively, with 11 bases between them. Germline CDR1 reads SGHRS; CDR2 reads YFSETQ. The CDR3 covers 14 residues. CDR3 DNA: TGCGCCAGCAGCTTGGCGGACTTCACCGATACGCAGTATTTT. Translated: CASSLADFTDTQYF. Full variable domain (missing parts from reference TRBV5-1 and TRBJ2-3): KAGVTQTPRYLIKTRGQQVTLSCSPISGHRSVSWYQQTPGQGLQFLFEYFSETQRNKGNFPGRFSGRQFSNSRSEMNVSTLELGDSALYLCASSLADFTDTQYFGPGTRLTVL.

This clonotype was counted only a few times. The chain recombines TRBV28 with TRBJ1-3; D gene uncertain. Looked up from germline, CDR1 is MDHEN and CDR2 is SYDVKM. The CDR3 sequence is 14 residues long. Trimming took off 5 bases at V and 2 bases at J, with 10 bases between the two ends. CDR3 bases: TGTGCCAGCAGTCTTCTGGGGACTGGAAACACCATATATTTT. This sequence encodes CASSLLGTGNTIYF.

This clonotype was picked up many times. The CDR3: CSAGQGPYNEQFF. The CDR3 nucleotides read TGCAGTGCGGGCCAAGGGCCCTACAATGAGCAGTTCTTC. This rearrangement joins TRBV20-1 to TRBJ2-1; D gene uncertain. The CDR3 is made up of 13 amino acids. The V gene's germline CDR1 is DFQATT and CDR2 SNEGSKA (reference sequence). V dropped 6 bases and J dropped 2 bases, with 11 bases sitting between them.

The table lists this clonotype with many counts. The rearrangement links TRBV7-2 to TRBJ1-4; the D is unclear. Trimming stripped 2 bases from V and 3 bases from J, with 10 bases between. From germline, CDR1 is SGHTA and CDR2 FQGNSA. The CDR3 is made up of 15 amino acids. The CDR3 region is CASSLFGRSNEKLFF. The CDR3 coding sequence is TGTGCCAGCAGCTTATTCGGCAGATCTAATGAAAAACTGTTTTTT.

This clonotype was counted only a few times. The chain carries TRBV4-3 and TRBJ2-6; 7 bases line up with TRBD2. The V gene end was trimmed by 0 bases and the J gene end by 4 bases; junction bases not matched to a gene: 9. The CDR3 loop spans 18 amino acids. Germline V CDR1 and CDR2: LGHNA, YSLEER. CDR3 sequence reads: CASSQDVGRLAGANVLTF. The CDR3 region has the DNA TGCGCCAGCAGCCAAGATGTTGGGAGACTAGCCGGGGCCAACGTCCTGACTTTC.

V and J are TRBV11-2 and TRBJ2-5; D is ambiguous. CDR1 SGHAT and CDR2 FQNNGV come from the germline V gene. CDR3 length: 14 amino acids. V was clipped by 5 bases and J by 9 bases, with 19 bases between them. The CDR3 DNA reads as TGTGCCAGCAGCCGAAGCCGGGCCGGCGGCTCCCAGTACTTC. Protein: CASSRSRAGGSQYF.

This clonotype was detected only a few times. The J gene is TRBJ2-3, the V gene TRBV10-3; 8 bases map to TRBD1. The CDR3 consists of 14 residues. J was trimmed by 4 bases and V by 10 bases; bases with no gene match: 10. CDR1 is ENHRY, CDR2 SYGVKD, per germline. This CDR3 is CATTDREDSDTQYF. The CDR3, as DNA: TGTGCCACAACGGACAGGGAAGATTCAGATACGCAGTATTTT.

The V gene is TRBV7-2, the J gene TRBJ2-5; 10 bases are a match to TRBD2. Germline loops: CDR1 SGHTA, CDR2 FQGNSA. The CDR3 length is 15 residues. After removal of 3 bases from V and 2 bases from J, the junction contained 3 bases not matched to a gene. The chain's CDR3 is CASSFLAGEQETQYF. The CDR3 nucleotides read TGTGCCAGCAGCTTCCTAGCGGGGGAGCAAGAGACCCAGTACTTC.

This clonotype was observed a few times. CDR3 region: CASGRSAAGGKDTQYF. In DNA form, the CDR3 reads TGTGCCAGCGGGCGATCGGCAGCGGGAGGGAAAGATACGCAGTATTTT. This chain connects TRBV12-3 or TRBV12-4 to TRBJ2-3, with TRBD2 matching 10 bases. This CDR3 spans 16 amino acids. Trimming removed 8 bases from V and 5 bases from J; junction bases left unmatched: 13.

This clonotype turned up a few times. The chain couples TRBV9 to TRBJ2-7, with 7 bases fitting TRBD1. Germline V gives CDR1 SGDLS, CDR2 YYNGEE. V lost 0 bases and J lost 1; bases outside the gene matches: 4. The CDR3 spans 15 residues. As DNA, the CDR3 is TGTGCCAGCAGCGTAGCGGGACAGTCGTCCTACGAGCAGTACTTC. It is translated as CASSVAGQSSYEQYF.

The chain is built from TRBV7-9 and TRBJ1-6; no reliable D call. V was pared by 3 bases and J by 10 bases, with 19 bases between. The CDR3 is 16 residues long. Germline V lookup: CDR1 SEHNR, CDR2 FQNEAQ (reference sequence). Here the CDR3 DNA reads TGTGCCAGCAGCTTCCCCAGAGCCCGAGGTATCTCACCCCTCCACTTT. As protein: CASSFPRARGISPLHF.